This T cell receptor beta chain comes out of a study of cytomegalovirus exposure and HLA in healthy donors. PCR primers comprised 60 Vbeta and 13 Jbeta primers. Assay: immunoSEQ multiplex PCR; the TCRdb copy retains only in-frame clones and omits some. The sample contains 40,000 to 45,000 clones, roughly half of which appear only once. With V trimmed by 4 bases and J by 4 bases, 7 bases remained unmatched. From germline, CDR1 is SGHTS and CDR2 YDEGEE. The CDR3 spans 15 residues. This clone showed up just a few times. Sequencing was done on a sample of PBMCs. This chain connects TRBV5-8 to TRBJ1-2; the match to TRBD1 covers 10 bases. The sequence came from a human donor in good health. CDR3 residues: CASSPTTGGAYGYTF. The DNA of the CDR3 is TGTGCCAGCAGCCCGACGACAGGGGGCGCCTATGGCTACACCTTC.